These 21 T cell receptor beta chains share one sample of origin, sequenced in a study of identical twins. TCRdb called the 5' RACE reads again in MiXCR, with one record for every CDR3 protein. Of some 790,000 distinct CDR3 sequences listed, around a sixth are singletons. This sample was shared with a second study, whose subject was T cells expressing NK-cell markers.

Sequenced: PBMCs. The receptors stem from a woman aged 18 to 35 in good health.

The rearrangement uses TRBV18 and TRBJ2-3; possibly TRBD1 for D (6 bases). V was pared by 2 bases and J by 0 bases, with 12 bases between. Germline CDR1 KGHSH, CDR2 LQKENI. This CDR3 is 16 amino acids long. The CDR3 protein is CASSPAWTASTDTQYF. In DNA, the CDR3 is TGTGCCAGCTCACCAGCATGGACAGCTAGCACAGATACGCAGTATTTT.

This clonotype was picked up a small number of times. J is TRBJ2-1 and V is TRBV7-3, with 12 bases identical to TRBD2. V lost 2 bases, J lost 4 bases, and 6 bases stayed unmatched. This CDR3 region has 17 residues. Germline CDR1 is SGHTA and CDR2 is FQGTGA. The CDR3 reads CASSLQGTSGLYNEQFF. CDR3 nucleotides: TGTGCCAGCAGCTTACAAGGGACTAGCGGGCTATACAATGAGCAGTTCTTC.

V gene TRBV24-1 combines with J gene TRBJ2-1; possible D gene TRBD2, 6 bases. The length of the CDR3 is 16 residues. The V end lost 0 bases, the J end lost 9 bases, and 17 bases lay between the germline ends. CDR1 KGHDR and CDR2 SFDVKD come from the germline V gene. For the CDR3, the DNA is TGTGCCACCAGTGATTTGGGAGCCGGGGGTCAGGGTGAGCAGTTCTTC. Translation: CATSDLGAGGQGEQFF.

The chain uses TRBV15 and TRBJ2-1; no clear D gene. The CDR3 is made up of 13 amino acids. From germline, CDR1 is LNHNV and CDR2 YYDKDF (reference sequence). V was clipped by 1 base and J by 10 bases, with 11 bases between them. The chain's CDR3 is CATSRAELGEQFF. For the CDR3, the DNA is TGTGCCACCAGCAGAGCGGAGCTCGGCGAGCAGTTCTTC.

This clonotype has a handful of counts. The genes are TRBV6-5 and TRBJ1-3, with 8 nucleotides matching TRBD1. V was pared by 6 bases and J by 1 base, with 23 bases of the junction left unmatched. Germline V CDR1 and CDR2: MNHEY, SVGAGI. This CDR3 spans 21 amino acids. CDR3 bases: TGTGCCAGCAGACCCCGTGGACAGGGAAAAGGGGAAGGTGGATCTGGAAACACCATATATTTT. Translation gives CASRPRGQGKGEGGSGNTIYF.

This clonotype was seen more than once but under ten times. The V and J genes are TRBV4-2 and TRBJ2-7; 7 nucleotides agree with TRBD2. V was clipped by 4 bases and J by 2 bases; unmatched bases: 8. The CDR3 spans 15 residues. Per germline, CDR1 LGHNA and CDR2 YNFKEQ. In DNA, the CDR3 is TGTGCCAGCAGCCCGGTCGAAAGCGGGACCTACGAGCAGTACTTC. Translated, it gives CASSPVESGTYEQYF.

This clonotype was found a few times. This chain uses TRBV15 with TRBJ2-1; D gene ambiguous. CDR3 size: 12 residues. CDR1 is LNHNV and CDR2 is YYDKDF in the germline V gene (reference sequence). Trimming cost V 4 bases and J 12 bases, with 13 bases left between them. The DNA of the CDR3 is TGTGCCACCAGCACTACGGACGGACGGCAGTTCTTC. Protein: CATSTTDGRQFF.

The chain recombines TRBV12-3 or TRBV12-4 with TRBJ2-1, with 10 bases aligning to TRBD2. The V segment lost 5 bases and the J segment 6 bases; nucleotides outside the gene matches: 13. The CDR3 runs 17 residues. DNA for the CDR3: TGTGCCAGCAGTCCAAGGTCAGCGGGAGGGTGGTCCAATGAGCAGTTCTTC. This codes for CASSPRSAGGWSNEQFF.

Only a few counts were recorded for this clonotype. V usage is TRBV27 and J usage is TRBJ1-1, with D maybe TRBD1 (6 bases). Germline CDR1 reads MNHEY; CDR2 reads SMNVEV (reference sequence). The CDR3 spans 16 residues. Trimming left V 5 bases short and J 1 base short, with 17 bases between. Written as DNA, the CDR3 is TGTGCCAGCAGTCATACTAGGAGGACAGCGAACACTGAAGCTTTCTTT. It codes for CASSHTRRTANTEAFF.

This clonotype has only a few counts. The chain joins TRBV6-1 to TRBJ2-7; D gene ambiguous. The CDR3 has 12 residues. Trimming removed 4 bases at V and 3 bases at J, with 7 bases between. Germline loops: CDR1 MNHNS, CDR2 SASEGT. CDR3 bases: TGTGCCAGCAGTGTCATGGTCTACGAGCAGTACTTC. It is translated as CASSVMVYEQYF.

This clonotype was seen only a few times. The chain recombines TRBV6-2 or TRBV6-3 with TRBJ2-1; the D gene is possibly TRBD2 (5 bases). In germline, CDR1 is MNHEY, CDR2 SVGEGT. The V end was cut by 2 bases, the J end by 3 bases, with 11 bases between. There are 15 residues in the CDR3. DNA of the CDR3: TGTGCCAGCAGTTACCTAGCCGGATTCTACAATGAGCAGTTCTTC. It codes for CASSYLAGFYNEQFF.

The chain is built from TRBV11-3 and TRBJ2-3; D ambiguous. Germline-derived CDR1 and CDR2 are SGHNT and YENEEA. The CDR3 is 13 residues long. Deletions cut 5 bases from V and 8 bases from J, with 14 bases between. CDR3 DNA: TGTGCCAGCAGCGGCGCAGGTCAAGTTACGCAGTATTTT. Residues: CASSGAGQVTQYF.

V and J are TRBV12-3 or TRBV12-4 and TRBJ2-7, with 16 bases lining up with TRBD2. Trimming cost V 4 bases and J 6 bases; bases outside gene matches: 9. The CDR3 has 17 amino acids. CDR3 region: CASSSGTSGRAFSEQYF. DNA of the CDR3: TGTGCCAGCAGTTCCGGGACTAGCGGGAGGGCATTCTCCGAGCAGTACTTC.

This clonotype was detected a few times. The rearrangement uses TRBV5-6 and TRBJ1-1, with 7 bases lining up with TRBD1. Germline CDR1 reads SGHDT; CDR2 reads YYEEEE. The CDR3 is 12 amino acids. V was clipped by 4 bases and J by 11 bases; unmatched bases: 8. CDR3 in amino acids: CASSKQGSQAFF. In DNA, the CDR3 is TGTGCCAGCAGCAAACAGGGGTCTCAGGCTTTCTTT.

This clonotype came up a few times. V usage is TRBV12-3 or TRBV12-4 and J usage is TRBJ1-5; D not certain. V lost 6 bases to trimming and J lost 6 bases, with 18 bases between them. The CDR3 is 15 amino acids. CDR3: CASRWGRVSSQPQHF. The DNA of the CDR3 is TGTGCCAGCAGATGGGGTCGGGTATCCAGTCAGCCCCAGCATTTT.

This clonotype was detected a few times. As DNA, the CDR3 is TGCAGTGCTATACTAGCGGCCCGCTCCTACAATGAGCAGTTCTTC. This encodes CSAILAARSYNEQFF. V is TRBV20-1 and J is TRBJ2-1, with 8 bases matching TRBD2. The V and J ends lost 4 bases and 0 bases, in that order; junction bases with no gene match: 5. This CDR3 has 15 residues. Germline V gene sequence: CDR1 DFQATT, CDR2 SNEGSKA (reference sequence).

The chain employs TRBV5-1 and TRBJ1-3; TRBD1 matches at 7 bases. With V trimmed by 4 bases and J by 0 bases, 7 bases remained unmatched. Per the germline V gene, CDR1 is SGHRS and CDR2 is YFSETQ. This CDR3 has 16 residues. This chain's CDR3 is CASSAGQHLSGNTIYF. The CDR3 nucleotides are TGCGCCAGCAGCGCGGGACAGCACCTCTCTGGAAACACCATATATTTT.

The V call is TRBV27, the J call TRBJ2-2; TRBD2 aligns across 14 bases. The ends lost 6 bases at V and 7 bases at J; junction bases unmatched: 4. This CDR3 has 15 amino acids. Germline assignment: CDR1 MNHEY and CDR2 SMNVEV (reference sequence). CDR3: CASRRTSGRLGELFF. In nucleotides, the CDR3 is TGTGCCAGCAGACGGACTAGCGGGAGGCTCGGGGAGCTGTTTTTT.

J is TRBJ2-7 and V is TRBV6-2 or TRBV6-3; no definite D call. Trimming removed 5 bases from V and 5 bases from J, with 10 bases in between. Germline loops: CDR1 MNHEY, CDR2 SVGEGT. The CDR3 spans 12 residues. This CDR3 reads CASSTDPHEQYF. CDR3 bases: TGTGCCAGCAGTACCGACCCCCACGAGCAGTACTTC.

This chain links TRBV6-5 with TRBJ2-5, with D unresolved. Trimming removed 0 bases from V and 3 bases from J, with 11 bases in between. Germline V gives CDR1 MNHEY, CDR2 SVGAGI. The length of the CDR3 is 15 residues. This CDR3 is CASSYSTARKETQYF. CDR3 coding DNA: TGTGCCAGCAGTTACTCGACCGCTAGAAAAGAGACCCAGTACTTC.

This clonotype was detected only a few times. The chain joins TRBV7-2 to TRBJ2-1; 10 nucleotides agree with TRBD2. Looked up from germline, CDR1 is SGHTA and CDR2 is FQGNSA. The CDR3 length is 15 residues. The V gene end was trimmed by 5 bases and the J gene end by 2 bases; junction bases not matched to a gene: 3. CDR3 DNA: TGTGCCAGCAGCCGGGGACTAGCGCCCTACAATGAGCAGTTCTTC. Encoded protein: CASSRGLAPYNEQFF.